The next 10 T cell receptor beta chains were all read from a single sample in a study of spatial heterogeneity in lung cancer. Study-level results: Counts of expanded alpha and beta TCRs within tumors tracked the tumor nonsynonymous mutation count.

Time point described: sample taken at primary tumor resection. No cognate antigen is known for these TCRs. TCRdb reprocessed the 5' RACE reads via MiXCR and lists one record per CDR3 protein. The sample has about 5,700 distinct CDR3 sequences; under 20% are singletons. Material: lung tumor tissue, obtained at surgery. The source is a male donor with early-stage non-small cell lung cancer.

Judged by abundance, this clonotype is medium-sized. This chain connects TRBV5-6 to TRBJ2-3, with TRBD2 matching 7 bases. The germline V gene has CDR1 SGHDT and CDR2 YYEEEE. Trimming removed 0 bases from V and 5 bases from J; junction bases left unmatched: 6. This CDR3 region has 15 residues. In DNA, the CDR3 is TGTGCCAGCAGCTTGGAGGGAGGGCCCGAAGATACGCAGTATTTT. It translates to CASSLEGGPEDTQYF.

This clonotype is medium-sized. This chain uses TRBV5-6 with TRBJ2-5; the D is unclear. V was trimmed by 0 bases and J by 6 bases, leaving 6 bases between them. The CDR3 contains 12 residues. The germline V gene encodes CDR1 SGHDT and CDR2 YYEEEE. CDR3 coding DNA: TGTGCCAGCAGCTTGGATCAGAAGACCCAGTACTTC. It codes for CASSLDQKTQYF.

This clonotype is medium-sized (0.01 to 0.1%). This chain connects TRBV10-3 to TRBJ2-3, with TRBD2 matching 9 bases. After removal of 4 bases from V and 0 bases from J, the junction contained 5 bases not matched to a gene. The germline V gene has CDR1 ENHRY and CDR2 SYGVKD. This CDR3 spans 16 amino acids. The CDR3 reads CAISGTAGGSTDTQYF. DNA of the CDR3: TGTGCCATCAGTGGCACAGCGGGAGGCAGCACAGATACGCAGTATTTT.

This clonotype is deemed medium-sized (0.01 to 0.1%). The rearrangement links TRBV7-2 to TRBJ1-1; D ambiguous. The CDR3 covers 14 residues. V was trimmed by 3 bases and J by 5 bases, leaving 13 bases between them. Germline values: CDR1 SGHTA, CDR2 FQGNSA. CDR3 loop: CASSLEGGRTEAFF. In DNA, the CDR3 is TGTGCCAGCAGCTTGGAGGGAGGAAGGACTGAAGCTTTCTTT.

By sample fraction, this clonotype is medium-sized (0.01 to 0.1%). The J gene is TRBJ2-1, the V gene TRBV6-2 or TRBV6-3, with D perhaps TRBD1 or TRBD2 (5 bases each). The CDR3 has 15 residues. Germline V gene lookup returns CDR1 MNHEY and CDR2 SVGEGT. Trimming removed 6 bases from V and 0 bases from J, with 12 bases in between. CDR3 DNA: TGTGCCAGCAGCCCGGACGGGGCCTCCTACAATGAGCAGTTCTTC. This encodes CASSPDGASYNEQFF.

This clonotype is judged medium-sized (0.01 to 0.1%). This rearrangement joins TRBV10-3 to TRBJ2-3, with 13 bases fitting TRBD2. The length of the CDR3 is 15 residues. Germline CDR1 is ENHRY and CDR2 is SYGVKD. V shed 8 bases, J shed 6 bases, and the junction held 8 bases outside the gene matches. In DNA, the CDR3 is TGTGCCATCGTAAGACTAGCGGGAGGCAAGGATACGCAGTATTTT. Protein: CAIVRLAGGKDTQYF.

V and J are TRBV10-3 and TRBJ2-2; a possible D gene is TRBD2 (5 bases). Germline CDR1 ENHRY, CDR2 SYGVKD. V lost 7 bases and J 4 bases, leaving 16 bases between the germline ends. The CDR3 loop spans 15 amino acids. CDR3 protein: CAINGDRRGTGELFF. CDR3 nucleotide sequence: TGTGCCATCAATGGGGATCGACGGGGCACCGGGGAGCTGTTTTTT.

Within the sample, this clonotype is medium-sized. V gene TRBV7-9 combines with J gene TRBJ1-4; D is perhaps TRBD1 (6 bases). The length of the CDR3 is 13 residues. Between the trimmed V and J ends, which lost 7 bases and 7 bases, there was a span of 13 bases. Germline assignment: CDR1 SEHNR and CDR2 FQNEAQ (reference sequence). Written as DNA, the CDR3 is TGTGCCAGCACCCTAAGGGGGGTTGAAAAACTGTTTTTT. It yields the protein CASTLRGVEKLFF.

The chain combines TRBV5-1 with TRBJ2-1; TRBD2 agrees at 13 bases. This CDR3 is built from 16 residues. With V trimmed by 5 bases and J by 8 bases, 10 bases remained unmatched. Looked up from germline, CDR1 is SGHRS and CDR2 is YFSETQ. The DNA for the CDR3 is TGCGCCAGCAGGGCCGGGACTAGCGGGGAATGGGATGAGCAGTTCTTC. This encodes CASRAGTSGEWDEQFF.

This clonotype has at least ten counts. The genes are TRBV2 and TRBJ2-6; no clear D. Per the germline V gene, CDR1 is SNHLY and CDR2 is FYNNEI. Trimming stripped 7 bases from V and 1 base from J, with 17 bases between. CDR3 length: 17 amino acids. The CDR3 DNA reads as TGTGCCAGCATTTATCGGATTGTGACTTCTGGGGCCAACGTCCTGACTTTC. As protein: CASIYRIVTSGANVLTF.